The clone carrying this T cell receptor (beta chain) was recorded only once. Antigen unknown. The data were taken from a study of shared clonotypes between healthy human individuals. Study findings and constraints: Around 5% of naive CD4 clonotypes were common to several donors. When compared with the clonotypes that were shared by all four sorted-subset donors, the non-shared clonotypes turned out to have lower generation probabilities. Clonotype sharing among donors was thought likely to change with sequencing depth.

Original handling: Without quality scores, immunoSEQ junctional reads could not be filtered like full-length reads. TCRdb's copy holds only in-frame clones and misses some; the assay was immunoSEQ multiplex PCR. The V and J calls and clone size were taken over from that table, and D and trimming were inferred from the DNA. The data hold some 2 million clones, with 85% to 95% observed a single time. Germline-derived CDR1 and CDR2 are LGHNA and YNFKEQ. V lost 0 bases and J 5 bases, leaving 7 bases between the germline ends. The CDR3 sequence is 13 residues long. The sequence derives from a young man in good health. This sequence joins TRBV4-2 and TRBJ2-5; D unresolved. The sequenced sample consisted of naive CD4+ T cells sorted from blood. Subset of the sample: CD45RA+ positively selected. DNA of the CDR3: TGTGCCAGCAGCCAAGACTCGGGTGAGACCCAGTACTTC. Protein sequence: CASSQDSGETQYF.